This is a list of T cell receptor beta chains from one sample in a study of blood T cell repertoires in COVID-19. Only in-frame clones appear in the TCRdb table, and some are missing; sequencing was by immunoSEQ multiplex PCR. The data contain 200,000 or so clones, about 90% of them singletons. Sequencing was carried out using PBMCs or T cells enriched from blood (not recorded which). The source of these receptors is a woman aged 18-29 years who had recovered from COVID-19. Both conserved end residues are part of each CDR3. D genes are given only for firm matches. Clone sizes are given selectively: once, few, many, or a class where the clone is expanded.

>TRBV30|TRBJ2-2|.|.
TGTGCCTGGGGGAAGGTCTTCCAAACGGGGTCCGGGGAGCTGTTTTTT
CAWGKVFQTGSGELFF
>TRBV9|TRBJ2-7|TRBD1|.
TGTGCCAGCAGTTCCGGGACAGGGGTACCCTCTAAAAGCGAGCAGTACTTC
CASSSGTGVPSKSEQYF
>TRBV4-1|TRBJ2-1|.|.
TGCGCCAGCAGCCAAGTCGATTCAGACAATGAGCAGTTCTTC
CASSQVDSDNEQFF
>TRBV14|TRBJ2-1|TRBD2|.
TGTGCCAGCAGCCAGGGGGGGTACAATGAGCAGTTCTTC
CASSQGGYNEQFF
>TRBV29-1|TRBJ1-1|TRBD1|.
TGCAGCGGGCATACTGGACAGGGTGCCACTGAAGCTTTCTTT
CSGHTGQGATEAFF
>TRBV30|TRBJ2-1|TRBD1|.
TGTGCCTGGACAAGAGAGATGGGACAGGTAAACAATGAGCAGTTCTTC
CAWTREMGQVNNEQFF
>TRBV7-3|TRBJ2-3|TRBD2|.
TGTGCCAGCAGCTCGGGACTAGCGGGGGCCGCAGATACGCAGTATTTT
CASSSGLAGAADTQYF
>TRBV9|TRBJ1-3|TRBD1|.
TGTGCCAGCAGCGTAGAGGGGGACAGGGGGCTTAGCACCATATATTTT
CASSVEGDRGLSTIYF
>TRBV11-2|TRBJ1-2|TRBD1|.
TGTGCCAGCAGATCGACAGGGACCCATTATGGCTACACCTTC
CASRSTGTHYGYTF
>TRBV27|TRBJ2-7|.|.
TGTGCCAGCAGTCCCTCGTCTTCGTTCGCCCGCGGGGCGCAGGGATTCTACGAGCAGTACTTC
CASSPSSSFARGAQGFYEQYF
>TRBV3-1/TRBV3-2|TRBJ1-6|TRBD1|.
TGTGCCAGCAGCAGGGGGCTGGATTCACCCCTCCACTTT
CASSRGLDSPLHF
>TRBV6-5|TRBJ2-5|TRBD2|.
TGTGCCAGCAGTTGGACTAGCGGTCAAGAGACCCAGTACTTC
CASSWTSGQETQYF
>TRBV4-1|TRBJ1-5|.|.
TGCGCCAGCAGCCAAGACATGAGTTTTTCCAATCAGCCCCAGCATTTT
CASSQDMSFSNQPQHF
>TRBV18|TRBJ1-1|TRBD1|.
TGTGCCAGCTCACCACGTCCGGGACAGCCAGACTATACTGAAGCTTTCTTT
CASSPRPGQPDYTEAFF
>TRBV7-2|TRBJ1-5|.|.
TGTGCCAGCAGCCTCAGTGCGGGACAGCCCCAGCATTTT
CASSLSAGQPQHF
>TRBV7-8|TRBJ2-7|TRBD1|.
TGTGCCAGCAGCTTAACAGGGGGACAGCATAACGAGCAGTACTTC
CASSLTGGQHNEQYF
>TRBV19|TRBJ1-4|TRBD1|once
TGTGCCAGTAGTCCCGGACAGGCAACTAATGAAAAACTGTTTTTT
CASSPGQATNEKLFF
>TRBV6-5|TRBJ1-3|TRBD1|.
TGTGCCAGCAGGGACAGGACTCTGGGAAACACCATATATTTT
CASRDRTLGNTIYF
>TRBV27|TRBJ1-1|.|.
TGTGCCAGCAGTTCCCAGTTTACCCTTCGGACAGATCTAGACACTGAAGCTTTCTTT
CASSSQFTLRTDLDTEAFF
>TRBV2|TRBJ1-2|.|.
TGTGCCAGCAGTGAAGACAGGGCCCGTGGCTACACCTTC
CASSEDRARGYTF
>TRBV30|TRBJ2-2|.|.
TGTGCCTGGAGTGCTACGATCACCGGGGAGCTGTTTTTT
CAWSATITGELFF
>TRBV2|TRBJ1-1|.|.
TGTGCCAGCAGTGAACCCGGGGAAGAAGCTTTCTTT
CASSEPGEEAFF
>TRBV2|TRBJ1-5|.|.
TGTGCCAGCAGTGATTCAGGTAGCAATCAGCCCCAGCATTTT
CASSDSGSNQPQHF
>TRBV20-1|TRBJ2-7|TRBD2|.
TGCAGTGTGGAAAGGGAGGGCGAGCAGTACTTC
CSVEREGEQYF
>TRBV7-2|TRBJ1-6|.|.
TGTGCCAGCAGCTTCCGACACGCTTATAATTCACCCCTCCACTTT
CASSFRHAYNSPLHF
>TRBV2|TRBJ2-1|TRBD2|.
TGTGCCAGCAGGCCTAGCGGGGGCGAAGACAATGAGCAGTTCTTC
CASRPSGGEDNEQFF
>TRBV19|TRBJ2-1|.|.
TGTGCCAGTAGTATAGCGCAGGGCGACAATGAGCAGTTCTTC
CASSIAQGDNEQFF
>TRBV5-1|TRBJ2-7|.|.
TGCGCCAGCAGTTCTACCTACGAGCAGTACTTC
CASSSTYEQYF
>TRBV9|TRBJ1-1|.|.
TGTGCCAGCAGCCCCGCCGGGGTCGGGAACACTGAAGCTTTCTTT
CASSPAGVGNTEAFF
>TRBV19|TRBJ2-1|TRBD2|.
TGTGCCAGTAGTTCCCCCCCGGGCGGGGGGCGCTATGAGCAGTTCTTC
CASSSPPGGGRYEQFF
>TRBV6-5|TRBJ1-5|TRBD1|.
TGTGCCAGCAGTAGGGCACAGGGGGCGGATCAGCCCCAGCATTTT
CASSRAQGADQPQHF
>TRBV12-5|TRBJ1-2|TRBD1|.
TGTGCTAGTGGCGCCGGGACAGCTTATGGCTACACCTTC
CASGAGTAYGYTF
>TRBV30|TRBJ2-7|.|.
TGTGCCTGGACCGCCGATATCGGGGGCTCCTACGAGCAGTACTTC
CAWTADIGGSYEQYF
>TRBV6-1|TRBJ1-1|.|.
TGTGCCAGCAGTGAAGTAAGGAGGTTGGGGTTCACTGAAGCTTTCTTT
CASSEVRRLGFTEAFF
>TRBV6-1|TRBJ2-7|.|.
TGTGCCAGCAGTGAATTTGTGGTAGGGATAGCGTCCTACGAGCAGTACTTC
CASSEFVVGIASYEQYF
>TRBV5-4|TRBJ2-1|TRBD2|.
TGTGCCAGCAGCTCACTAGCGGGGGGGCCGGACGAGCAGTTCTTC
CASSSLAGGPDEQFF
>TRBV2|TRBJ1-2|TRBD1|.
TGTGCCAGCAGTGAAGAGGGGGCGAGTGGCTACACCTTC
CASSEEGASGYTF
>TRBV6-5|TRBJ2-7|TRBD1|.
TGTGCCAGCAGCAGGTCGGGACAGGGCTACGAGCAGTACTTC
CASSRSGQGYEQYF
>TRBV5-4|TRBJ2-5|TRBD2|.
TGTGCCAGCAGCACCGGACTAGCGGGCCTTCAAGAGACCCAGTACTTC
CASSTGLAGLQETQYF
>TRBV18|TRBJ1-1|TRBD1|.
TGTGCCAGCTCACCATGGACAGGGGGGGGAACTGAAGCTTTCTTT
CASSPWTGGGTEAFF
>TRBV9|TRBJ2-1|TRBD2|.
TGTGCCAGCAGCGCGGTCGGACTAGCGGGGGGGCCTCCGGTCTTC
CASSAVGLAGGPPVF
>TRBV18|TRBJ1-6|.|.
TGTGCCAGCTCGGCGGGCTTGGGCTCGGAGGTACGGAATTCACCCCTCCACTTT
CASSAGLGSEVRNSPLHF
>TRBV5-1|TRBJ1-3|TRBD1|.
TGCGCCAGCAGCTTGGGGACAGGGGGCGCTGGAAACACCATATATTTT
CASSLGTGGAGNTIYF
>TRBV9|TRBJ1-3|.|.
TGTGCCAGCAGCGTAGGGGAGGTGCAGGGAAACACCATATATTTT
CASSVGEVQGNTIYF
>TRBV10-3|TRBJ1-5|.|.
TGTGCCATCAGTGAGTCTATCGGGGTAGGGAATCAGCCCCAGCATTTT
CAISESIGVGNQPQHF
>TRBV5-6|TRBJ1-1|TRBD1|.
TGTGCCAGCAGCTTGGGGACAGGGAACACTGAAGCTTTCTTT
CASSLGTGNTEAFF
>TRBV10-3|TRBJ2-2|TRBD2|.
TGTGCCATCAGTGAGGCGGGGGGAAACACCGGGGAGCTGTTTTTT
CAISEAGGNTGELFF
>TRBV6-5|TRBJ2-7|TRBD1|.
TGTGCCAGCAGTAGGGGGACAGGTGGGGCCTACGAGCAGTACTTC
CASSRGTGGAYEQYF
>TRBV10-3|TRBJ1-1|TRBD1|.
TGTGCCATCAGTGTGGGACAGGGGGACACTGAAGCTTTCTTT
CAISVGQGDTEAFF
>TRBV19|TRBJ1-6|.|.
TGTGCCAGTAAACCGGGGTACTCCTATAATTCACCCCTCCACTTT
CASKPGYSYNSPLHF
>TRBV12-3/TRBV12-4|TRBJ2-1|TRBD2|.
TGTGCGACCATGGGGGGGATCTACAATGAGCAGTTCTTC
CATMGGIYNEQFF
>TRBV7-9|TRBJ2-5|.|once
TGTGCCAGCAGCTTAGTTGTAGCGTACCAAGAGACCCAGTACTTC
CASSLVVAYQETQYF
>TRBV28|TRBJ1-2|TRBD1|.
TGTGCCAGCAGCCCACCGGGACAGGGATTCGATGGCTACACCTTC
CASSPPGQGFDGYTF
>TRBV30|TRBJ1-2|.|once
TGTGCCTGGAGTGCGGGTTCGAAAGGCTACACCTTC
CAWSAGSKGYTF